This T cell receptor (beta chain) was identified in a study of blood T cells in healthy people across ages. Germline loops: CDR1 DFQATT, CDR2 SNEGSKA (reference sequence). CDR3 length: 12 residues. With 3 bases removed from V and 6 bases from J, the gap between germline ends came to 12 bases. A second roughly 6 to 12 cycle PCR used barcoded and J-beta primers. TCRdb reprocessed the 5' RACE reads via MiXCR and lists one record per CDR3 protein. The sample has 1.5 million to 2 million distinct CDR3 sequences; roughly 28% are singletons. This receptor was obtained from a woman aged 25 to 39 in good health. This chain uses TRBV20-1 with TRBJ2-7; a weak D match, TRBD2 (5 bases). Input material: blood. As DNA, the CDR3 is TGCAGTGCTAGTCGCCAGGACTGCGAGCAGTACTTC. Protein sequence: CSASRQDCEQYF.